One and the same sample provided the 18 T cell receptor beta chains below, sequenced in a study of CD8 T cells in Susac syndrome. Random-hexamer reverse transcription was applied to roughly 0.5 to 1 ug RNA. TCRdb passed the immunoSEQ multiplex PCR reads through MiXCR, listing each CDR3 protein once. The sample holds around 280,000 distinct CDR3 sequences; 80% to 90% are singletons and the top ten take 0.11%. Sequenced input: CD8+ T cells from PBMCs. These receptors were collected from a human donor with multiple sclerosis.

This clonotype was seen only a few times. The chain couples TRBV30 to TRBJ2-2, with 7 bases aligning to TRBD2. The CDR3 runs 14 residues. J was trimmed by 8 bases and V by 2 bases; bases with no gene match: 8. Germline values: CDR1 GTSNPN, CDR2 SVGIG (reference sequence). CDR3 in amino acids: CAWSMGEGGGELFF. CDR3 nucleotide sequence: TGTGCCTGGAGTATGGGGGAGGGCGGTGGGGAGCTGTTTTTT.

The chain has TRBV29-1 and TRBJ2-1; D not certain. Trimming shortened V by 1 base and J by 4 bases, and 17 bases separated the two germline ends. Germline values: CDR1 SQVTM, CDR2 ANQGSEA. The CDR3 covers 16 residues. Written as DNA, the CDR3 is TGCAGCGTTGAAGCTCCGATGAAGGGATCGTACAATGAGCAGTTCTTC. This gives the protein CSVEAPMKGSYNEQFF.

The rearrangement joins TRBV21-1 to TRBJ2-3; TRBD1, as called in the table, went unchecked against the DNA. TRBV21-1 is reported as a pseudogene. The CDR3 covers 16 residues. The CDR3 region has the DNA TGTGCCAGCAGCAAAGTGCGGCAGGGGCGCACAGATACGCAGTATTTT. Protein product: CASSKVRQGRTDTQYF.

The chain recombines TRBV19 with TRBJ2-1; 8 positions match TRBD1. The germline V gene encodes CDR1 LNHDA and CDR2 SQIVND (reference sequence). This CDR3 region has 13 residues. The junction had 2 bases not matched to a gene; V was cut back by 6 bases and J by 4 bases. The CDR3 sequence is CASRGTGYNEQFF. DNA for the CDR3: TGTGCCAGTAGGGGGACAGGATACAATGAGCAGTTCTTC.

DNA for the CDR3: TGTGCCAGCAGCGAAGACCAGCGGGGGTACAATGAGCAGTTCTTC. Its translation is CASSEDQRGYNEQFF. This chain connects TRBV9 to TRBJ2-1; 8 positions match TRBD2. Germline CDR1 SGDLS, CDR2 YYNGEE. This CDR3 has 15 amino acids. V lost 3 bases to trimming and J lost 4 bases; unmatched junction nucleotides: 6.

The V and J genes are TRBV5-1 and TRBJ2-1; TRBD1 aligns across 7 bases. V trimming: 2 bases; J trimming: 5 bases; junction bases outside the gene matches: 7. The CDR3 extends over 15 amino acids. Per the germline V gene, CDR1 is SGHRS and CDR2 is YFSETQ. The chain's CDR3 is CASSFPGQSNNEQFF. CDR3 DNA sequence: TGCGCCAGCAGCTTCCCGGGACAGTCAAACAATGAGCAGTTCTTC.

The genes are TRBV6-1 and TRBJ2-1; TRBD2 agrees at 9 bases. The CDR3 contains 11 residues. Germline trimming cut 5 bases from V and 14 bases from J; bases unmatched to any gene: 4. Germline V gives CDR1 MNHNS, CDR2 SASEGT. The CDR3 region has the DNA TGTGCCAGCAGTCTAAGGACTAGCGAGTTCTTC. It yields the protein CASSLRTSEFF.

This clonotype was seen a few times. The J gene is TRBJ2-7, the V gene TRBV5-6, with D unclear. Trimming cost V 3 bases and J 2 bases, with 18 bases left between them. The CDR3 length is 16 residues. Germline V gene data show CDR1 as SGHDT and CDR2 as YYEEEE. The CDR3 loop is CASSYNRQAVAYEQYF. For the CDR3, the DNA is TGTGCCAGCAGCTACAACCGGCAGGCGGTGGCCTACGAGCAGTACTTC.

The V and J genes are TRBV28 and TRBJ1-2, with 9 bases matching TRBD1. Germline CDR1 MDHEN, CDR2 SYDVKM. V gave up 6 bases and J gave up 4 bases; unmatched junction bases: 6. This CDR3 contains 14 residues. This CDR3 reads CASRSLTGGYGYTF. The CDR3 DNA is TGTGCCAGCAGATCTCTGACAGGGGGCTATGGCTACACCTTC.

The chain employs TRBV19 and TRBJ2-2; 11 positions match TRBD2. V was clipped by 3 bases and J by 5 bases; unmatched bases: 8. CDR1 is LNHDA, CDR2 SQIVND, per germline (reference sequence). The CDR3 length is 17 residues. In DNA, the CDR3 is TGTGCCAGTAGTATGATACTAGCGGGAGAGGGTACCGGGGAGCTGTTTTTT. Translation gives CASSMILAGEGTGELFF.

This chain links TRBV27 with TRBJ2-7, with TRBD2 matching 11 bases. Germline CDR1 is MNHEY and CDR2 is SMNVEV (reference sequence). The V and J ends lost 7 bases and 3 bases, in that order; junction bases with no gene match: 2. This CDR3 region has 13 residues. The CDR3 reads CASKGLAGYEQYF. The CDR3 DNA follows: TGTGCCAGCAAAGGACTAGCGGGCTACGAGCAGTACTTC.

The chain couples TRBV27 to TRBJ2-7; D may correspond to TRBD1 or TRBD2 (6 bases each). CDR1 and CDR2 (germline): MNHEY, SMNVEV (reference sequence). The CDR3 sequence is 15 residues long. V lost 6 bases to trimming and J lost 7 bases, with 22 bases between them. The CDR3 DNA is TGTGCCAGCAGGAAAGGAGGGCGGGACAATTGGGAGCAGTACTTC. Protein product: CASRKGGRDNWEQYF.

The chain links TRBV10-1 to TRBJ2-7; D perhaps matches TRBD1 (6 bases). There are 12 residues in the CDR3. V gave up 7 bases and J gave up 2 bases, with 9 bases separating them. Germline V gene lookup returns CDR1 WNHNN and CDR2 SYGVQD (reference sequence). CDR3 coding DNA: TGCGCCAGCAAGGGGGAGACCTACGAGCAGTACTTC. Translation: CASKGETYEQYF.

The CDR3: CASSYGAAEQYF. The CDR3 nucleotides read TGTGCCAGCAGTTACGGGGCGGCCGAGCAGTACTTC. The chain links TRBV6-5 to TRBJ2-7, with D maybe TRBD1 (5 bases). From germline, CDR1 is MNHEY and CDR2 SVGAGI. Trimming left V 2 bases short and J 6 bases short, with 8 bases between. The CDR3 loop spans 12 amino acids.

To note about this clonotype: One junction end does not reproduce the germline sequence, and a read error may be involved. This chain links TRBV7-7 with TRBJ2-5, with no clear D. The CDR3 has 14 amino acids. From germline, CDR1 is SSHAT and CDR2 FNYEAQ (reference sequence). The CDR3 coding sequence is TGTGCTAGCAGCTCCACCCCGGGCGGAGAGACCCAGTACTTC. Translating gives CASSSTPGGETQYF.

The V call is TRBV29-1, the J call TRBJ1-2, with unresolved D. The V end lost 2 bases, the J end lost 0 bases, and 10 bases lay between the germline ends. CDR3 length: 14 residues. The germline CDR1 and CDR2 sequences are SQVTM and ANQGSEA. The CDR3 DNA reads TGCAGCGTTGAAAGCGAGCAAGCTAACTATGGCTACACCTTC. Its translation: CSVESEQANYGYTF.

This rearrangement joins TRBV29-1 to TRBJ2-3; D is possibly TRBD2 (6 bases). This CDR3 contains 14 residues. In germline, CDR1 is SQVTM, CDR2 ANQGSEA. V was pared by 3 bases and J by 0 bases, with 10 bases between. The CDR3 coding sequence is TGCAGCGTTGACATCGGGAGTAGCACAGATACGCAGTATTTT. Translating it yields CSVDIGSSTDTQYF.

This clonotype showed up just once. The genes are TRBV29-1 and TRBJ2-5; 8 bases are shared with TRBD2. Looked up from germline, CDR1 is SQVTM and CDR2 is ANQGSEA. This CDR3 is 13 amino acids long. Trimming removed 4 bases from V and 5 bases from J; junction bases left unmatched: 6. For the CDR3, the DNA is TGCAGCGTTGTTCTAGCGGGTCGTGAGACCCAGTACTTC. The encoded protein is CSVVLAGRETQYF.